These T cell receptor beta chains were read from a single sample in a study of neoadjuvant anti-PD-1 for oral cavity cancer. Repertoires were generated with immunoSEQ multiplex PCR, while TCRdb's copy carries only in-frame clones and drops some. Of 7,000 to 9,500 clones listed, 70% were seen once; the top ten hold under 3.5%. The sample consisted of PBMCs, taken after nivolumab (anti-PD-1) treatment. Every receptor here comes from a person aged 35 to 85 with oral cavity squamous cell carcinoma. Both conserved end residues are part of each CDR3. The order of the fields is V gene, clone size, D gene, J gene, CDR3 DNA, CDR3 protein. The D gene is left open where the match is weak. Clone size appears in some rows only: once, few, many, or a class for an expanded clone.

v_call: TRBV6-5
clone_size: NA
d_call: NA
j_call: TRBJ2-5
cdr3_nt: TGTGCAAGTGGGGCCCGGGAGACCCAGTACTTC
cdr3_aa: CASGARETQYF

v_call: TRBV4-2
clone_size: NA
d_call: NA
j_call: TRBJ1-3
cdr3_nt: TGTGCCAGCAGCCAAGAGGGGCCCAGCGCCTCTGGAAACACCATATATTTT
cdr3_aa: CASSQEGPSASGNTIYF

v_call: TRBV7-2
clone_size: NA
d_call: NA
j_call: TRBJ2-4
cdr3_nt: TGTGCCAGCAGCACTCCCTCCAAAAACATTCAGTACTTC
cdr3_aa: CASSTPSKNIQYF

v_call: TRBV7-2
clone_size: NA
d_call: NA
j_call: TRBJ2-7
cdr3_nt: TGTGCCAGCAGCCCCAGGGATTACGAGCAGTACTTC
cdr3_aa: CASSPRDYEQYF

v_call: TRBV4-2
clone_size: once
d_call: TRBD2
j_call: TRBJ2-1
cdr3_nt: TGTGCCAGCAGCCAAGAGGCTAGCGGGGTGAATGAGCAGTTCTTC
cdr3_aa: CASSQEASGVNEQFF

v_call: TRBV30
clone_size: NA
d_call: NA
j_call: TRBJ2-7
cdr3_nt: TGTGCCTGGAGAGGCCCCTACGAGCAGTACTTC
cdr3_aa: CAWRGPYEQYF

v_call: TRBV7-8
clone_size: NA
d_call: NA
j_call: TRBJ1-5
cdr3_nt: TGTGCCAGCAGCTTAATGGGCAGCGGATATAGCAATCAGCCCCAGCATTTT
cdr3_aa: CASSLMGSGYSNQPQHF

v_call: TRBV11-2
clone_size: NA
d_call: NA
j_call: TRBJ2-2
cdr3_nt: TGTGCCAGCAGCATGAACACCGGGGAGCTGTTTTTT
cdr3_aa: CASSMNTGELFF

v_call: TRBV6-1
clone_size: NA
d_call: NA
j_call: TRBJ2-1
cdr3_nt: TGTGCCAGCAGTGAAGTTGTCAGCTACAATGAGCAGTTCTTC
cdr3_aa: CASSEVVSYNEQFF

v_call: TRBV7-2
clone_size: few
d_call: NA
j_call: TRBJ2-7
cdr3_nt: TGTGCCAGCAGCTTACTCACAGGGACACCCTACGAGCAGTACTTC
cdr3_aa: CASSLLTGTPYEQYF

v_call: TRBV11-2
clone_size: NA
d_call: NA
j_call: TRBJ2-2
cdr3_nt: TGTGCCAGCAGCTTACTGAACACCGGGGAGCTGTTTTTT
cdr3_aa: CASSLLNTGELFF

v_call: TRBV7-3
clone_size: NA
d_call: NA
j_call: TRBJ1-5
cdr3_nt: TGTGCCAGCAGCTTAACGGAGGATCAGCCCCAGCATTTT
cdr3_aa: CASSLTEDQPQHF

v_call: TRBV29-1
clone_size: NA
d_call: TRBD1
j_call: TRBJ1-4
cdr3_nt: TGCAGCGTGCAGGGGGCCGCCACTAATGAAAAACTGTTTTTT
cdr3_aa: CSVQGAATNEKLFF

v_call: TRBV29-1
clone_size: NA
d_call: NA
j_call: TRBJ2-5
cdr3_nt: TGCAGCGCCGCCCACGAGTCGGAGACCCAGTACTTC
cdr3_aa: CSAAHESETQYF

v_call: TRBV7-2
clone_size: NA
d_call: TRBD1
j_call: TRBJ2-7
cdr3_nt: TGTGCCAGCTCCCTTAGAGGGGACAGGGTATGGCAGTACTTC
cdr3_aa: CASSLRGDRVWQYF

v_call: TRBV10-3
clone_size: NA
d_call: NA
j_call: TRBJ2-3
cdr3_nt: TGTGCCATCAGTGAGGCCAATCAGGATACGCAGTATTTT
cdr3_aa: CAISEANQDTQYF

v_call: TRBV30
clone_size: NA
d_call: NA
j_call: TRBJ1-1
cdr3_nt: TGTGCCTGGAGCCTCCTCCGGACATTCCGGGGGGCCGGCACTGAAGCTTTCTTT
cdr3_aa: CAWSLLRTFRGAGTEAFF

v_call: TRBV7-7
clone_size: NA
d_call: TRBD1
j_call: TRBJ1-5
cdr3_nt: TGTGCCAGCAGACCAACAGGGGGCGCGGGGAATCAGCCCCAGCATTTT
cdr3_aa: CASRPTGGAGNQPQHF

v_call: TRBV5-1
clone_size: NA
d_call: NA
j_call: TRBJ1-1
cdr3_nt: TGCGCCAGCAGCTTGGGGGGGTTATTGTCGGAAGCTTTCTTT
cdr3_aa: CASSLGGLLSEAFF

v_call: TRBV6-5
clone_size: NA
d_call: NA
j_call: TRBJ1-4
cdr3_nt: TGTGCCAGCAGTTATGACAGTAATGAAAAACTGTTTTTT
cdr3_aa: CASSYDSNEKLFF

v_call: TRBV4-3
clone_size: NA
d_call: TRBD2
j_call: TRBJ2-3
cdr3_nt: TGCGCCAGCAGCCTCGATTATTTTAGCGGGGACACAGATACGCAGTATTTT
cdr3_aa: CASSLDYFSGDTDTQYF

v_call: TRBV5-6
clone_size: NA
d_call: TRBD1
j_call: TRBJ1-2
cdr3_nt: TGTGCCAGCAGCTCGTCACAGGGGTTTTGGGATGGCTACACCTTC
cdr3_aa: CASSSSQGFWDGYTF

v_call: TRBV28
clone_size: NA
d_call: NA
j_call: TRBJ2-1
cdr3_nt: TGTGCCAGCAGTCTCCCCGGGGGGCCGACTAGCTCCTACAATGAGCAGTTCTTC
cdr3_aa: CASSLPGGPTSSYNEQFF

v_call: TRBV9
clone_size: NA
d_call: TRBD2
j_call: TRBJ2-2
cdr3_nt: TGTGCCAGCAGCGTAGCTTTACTAGCGGGGACCACCGGGGAGCTGTTTTTT
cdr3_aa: CASSVALLAGTTGELFF

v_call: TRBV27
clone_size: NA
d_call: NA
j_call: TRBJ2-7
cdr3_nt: TGTGCCAGCAGTTCCTCTTTGGGGGTCTACGAGCAGTACTTC
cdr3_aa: CASSSSLGVYEQYF

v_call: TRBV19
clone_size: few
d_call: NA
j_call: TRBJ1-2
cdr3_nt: TGTGCCAGTAGTATCTTAAACTATGGCTACACCTTC
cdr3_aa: CASSILNYGYTF

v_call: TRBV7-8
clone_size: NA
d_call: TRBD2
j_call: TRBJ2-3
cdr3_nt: TGTGCCAGCAACCTAGGACTAGCTGACACAGATACGCAGTATTTT
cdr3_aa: CASNLGLADTDTQYF

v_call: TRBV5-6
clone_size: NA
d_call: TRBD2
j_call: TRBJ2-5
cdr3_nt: TGTGCCAGCAGTTTAGCGGGGGGCGGTTTAAGCGAAACCCAGTACTTC
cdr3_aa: CASSLAGGGLSETQYF

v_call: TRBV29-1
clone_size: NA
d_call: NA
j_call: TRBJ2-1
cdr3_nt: TGCAGCGTTGAGGGCGGCAGGCGCAATATCTACAATGAGCAGTTCTTC
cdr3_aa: CSVEGGRRNIYNEQFF

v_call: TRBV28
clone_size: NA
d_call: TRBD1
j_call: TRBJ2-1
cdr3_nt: TGTGCCAGCAGTCCCAACGGACAGGGCTTCTACAATGAGCAGTTCTTC
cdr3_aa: CASSPNGQGFYNEQFF

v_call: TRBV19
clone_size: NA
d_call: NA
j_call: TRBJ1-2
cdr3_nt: TGTGCCAGTAAAGGCTATGGCTACACCTTC
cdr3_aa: CASKGYGYTF

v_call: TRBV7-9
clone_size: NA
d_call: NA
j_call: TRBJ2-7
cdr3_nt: TGTGCCAGCAGCTTAGCGCCCCTCTACGAGCAGTACTTC
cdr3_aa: CASSLAPLYEQYF

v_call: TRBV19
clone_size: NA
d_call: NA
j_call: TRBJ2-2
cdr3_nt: TGTGCCAGTAGACTAATGTCGGGGAACACCGGGGAGCTGTTTTTT
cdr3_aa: CASRLMSGNTGELFF

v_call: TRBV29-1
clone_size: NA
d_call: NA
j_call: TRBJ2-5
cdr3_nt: TGCAGCGTTGAAATGGGCGGGGGCTTAGTAGAGACCCAGTACTTC
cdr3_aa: CSVEMGGGLVETQYF

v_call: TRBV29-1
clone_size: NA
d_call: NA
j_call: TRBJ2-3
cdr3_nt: TGCAGCGTTGTTCAGGGGGGTGAAGATACGCAGTATTTT
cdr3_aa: CSVVQGGEDTQYF

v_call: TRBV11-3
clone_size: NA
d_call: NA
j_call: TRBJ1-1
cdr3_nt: TGTGCCAGCAGCTTAGGCGGGGCCATGAACACTGAAGCTTTCTTT
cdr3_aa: CASSLGGAMNTEAFF

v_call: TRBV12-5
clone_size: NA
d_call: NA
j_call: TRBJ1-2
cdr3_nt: TGTGCTAGTGGAAGCGGGAGGAAGGAATATGGCTACACCTTC
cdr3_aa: CASGSGRKEYGYTF

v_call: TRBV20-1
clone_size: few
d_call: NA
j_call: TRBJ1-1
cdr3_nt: TGCAGTGCTAGGATTAACACTGAAGCTTTCTTT
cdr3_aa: CSARINTEAFF

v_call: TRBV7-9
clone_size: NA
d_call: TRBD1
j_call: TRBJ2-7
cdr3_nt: TGTGCCAGCAGCCCTAGCCTCGGGACAGGGGTCTCCGAGCAGTACTTC
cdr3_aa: CASSPSLGTGVSEQYF

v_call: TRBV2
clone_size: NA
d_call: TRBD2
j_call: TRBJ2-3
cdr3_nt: TGTGCCAGCAGTTGGACTAGCGGGGGGGGTACAGATACGCAGTATTTT
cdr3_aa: CASSWTSGGGTDTQYF

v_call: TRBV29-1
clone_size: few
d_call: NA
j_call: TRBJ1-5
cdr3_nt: TGCAGCGTGACCCTGACAGCGATCGGCAATCAGCCCCAGCATTTT
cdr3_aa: CSVTLTAIGNQPQHF

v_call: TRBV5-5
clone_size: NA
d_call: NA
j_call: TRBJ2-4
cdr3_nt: TGTGCCAGCAGCGCCCTTGTCGTCGGGGCAGAAAACATTCAGTACTTC
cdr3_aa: CASSALVVGAENIQYF

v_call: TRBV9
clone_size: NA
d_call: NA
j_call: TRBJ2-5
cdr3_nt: TGTGCCAGCAGCGTAGGTACAGGCTCCCAAGAGACCCAGTACTTC
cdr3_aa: CASSVGTGSQETQYF

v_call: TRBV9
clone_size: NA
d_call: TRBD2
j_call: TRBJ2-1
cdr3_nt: TGTGCCAGCAGCGTAGACAGCGGGGGCTACAATGAGCAGTTCTTC
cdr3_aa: CASSVDSGGYNEQFF

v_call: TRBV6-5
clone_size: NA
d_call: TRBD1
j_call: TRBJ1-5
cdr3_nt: TGTGCCAGCAGTTACTGGGACAGAAGCAATCAGCCCCAGCATTTT
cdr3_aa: CASSYWDRSNQPQHF

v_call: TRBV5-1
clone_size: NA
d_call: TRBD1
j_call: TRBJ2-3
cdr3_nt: TGCGCCAGCAGCTTGGAGGACAGGGAGACAGATACGCAGTATTTT
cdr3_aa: CASSLEDRETDTQYF

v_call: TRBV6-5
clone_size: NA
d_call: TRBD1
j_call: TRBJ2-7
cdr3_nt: TGTGCCAGCAGCCCGACAGGGGGCGCAGGCTACGAGCAGTACTTC
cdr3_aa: CASSPTGGAGYEQYF

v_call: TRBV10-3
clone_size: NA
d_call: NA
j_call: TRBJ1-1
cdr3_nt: TGTGCCATCTCGACAGAGAACACTGAAGCTTTCTTT
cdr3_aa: CAISTENTEAFF

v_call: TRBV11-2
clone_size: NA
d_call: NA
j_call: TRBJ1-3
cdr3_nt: TGTGCCAGCAGCCCGCGGGCCCCCTCTGGAAACACCATATATTTT
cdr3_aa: CASSPRAPSGNTIYF

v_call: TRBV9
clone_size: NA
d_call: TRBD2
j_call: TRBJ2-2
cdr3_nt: TGTGCCAGCAGCCTTACTAGCGGGGGTCGCACCGGGGAGCTGTTTTTT
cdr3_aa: CASSLTSGGRTGELFF

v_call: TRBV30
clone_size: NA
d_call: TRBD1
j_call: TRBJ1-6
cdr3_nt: TGTGCCTGGAGCTCCGGGACAGGGGGGTTCTATAATTCACCCCTCCACTTT
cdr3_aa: CAWSSGTGGFYNSPLHF

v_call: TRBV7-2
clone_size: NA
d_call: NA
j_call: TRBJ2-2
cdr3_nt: TGTGCCAGCAGCTTAGGGGCAGAAGCCCGGGGAACCGGGGAGCTGTTTTTT
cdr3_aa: CASSLGAEARGTGELFF

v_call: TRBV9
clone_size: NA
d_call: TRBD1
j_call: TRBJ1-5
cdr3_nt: TGTGCCAGCAGCCTTAGACAGGGACAGCCCCAGCATTTT
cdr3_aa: CASSLRQGQPQHF

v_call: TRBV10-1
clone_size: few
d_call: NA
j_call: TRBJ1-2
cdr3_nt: TGCGCCATCGACAGCAACTATGGCTACACCTTC
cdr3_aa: CAIDSNYGYTF

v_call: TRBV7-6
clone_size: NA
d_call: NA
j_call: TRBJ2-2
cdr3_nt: TGTGCCAGCACCGGTCTCACCGGGGAGCTGTTTTTT
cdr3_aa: CASTGLTGELFF

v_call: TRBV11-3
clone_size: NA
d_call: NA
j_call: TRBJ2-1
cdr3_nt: TGTGCCAGCAGCTATTATGAGGTAGAGATGGGGTTCTTC
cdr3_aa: CASSYYEVEMGFF

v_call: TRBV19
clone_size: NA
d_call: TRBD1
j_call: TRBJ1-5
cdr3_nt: TGTGCCAGTAGTATAACCGGGACAGTTACTAGCAATCAGCCCCAGCATTTT
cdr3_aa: CASSITGTVTSNQPQHF

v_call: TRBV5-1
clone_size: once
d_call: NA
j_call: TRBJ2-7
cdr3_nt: TGCGCCAGCGCCGACGGAGGGGGAAACTCCTACGAGCAGTACTTC
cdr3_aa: CASADGGGNSYEQYF

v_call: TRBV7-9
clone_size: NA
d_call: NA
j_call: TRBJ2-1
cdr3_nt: TGTGCCAGCAGCCTCTATAAGGCAGGGGAGCGGCGAGAGAATGAGCAGTTCTTC
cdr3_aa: CASSLYKAGERRENEQFF

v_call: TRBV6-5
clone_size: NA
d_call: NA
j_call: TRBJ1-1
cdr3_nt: TGTGCCGCATTAGGTAACACTGAAGCTTTCTTT
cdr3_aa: CAALGNTEAFF